This T cell receptor beta chain was sequenced in a study of cytomegalovirus exposure and HLA in healthy donors. Study-wide context: Prior work identified 120 million or so unique TCR beta sequences in 150 million to 200 million T cells. Unique TCRs from HLA-typed donors, roughly 87 million of them, were held in an early data release.

Whole-study findings and limits: TRBV6-2, TRBV6-3 and some other V segments were excluded as indistinguishable.

Comment on this clone: Antigen specificity is unknown.

The PCR contained 60 Vbeta and 13 Jbeta primers. As originally analysed: Approximately 80 million unique TCR beta chains, roughly 11 million of them shared, were counted by a later analysis. Some clones are missing from TCRdb's copy, which holds only in-frame ones; the method was immunoSEQ multiplex PCR. From that table come the V and J calls and clone size; the DNA was used to work out D and trimming. The repertoire holds about 200,000 clones, with around 73% as singletons. V shed 4 bases, J shed 1 base, and the junction held 7 bases outside the gene matches. This CDR3 region has 16 residues. The germline V gene encodes CDR1 PRHDT and CDR2 FYEKMQ (reference sequence).

The V call is TRBV13, the J call TRBJ2-7; 10 nucleotides align to TRBD1. This TCR was recovered from a male donor in good health and CMV-seronegative. The sample taken for sequencing was PBMCs. CDR3 residues: CASSWDRGRTSYEQYF. The CDR3 nucleotides are TGTGCCAGCAGCTGGGACAGGGGACGTACATCCTACGAGCAGTACTTC. Together with reference TRBV13 and TRBJ2-7, the CDR3 gives the full variable domain: AAGVIQSPRHLIKEKRETATLKCYPIPRHDTVYWYQQGPGQDPQFLISFYEKMQSDKGSIPDRFSAQQFSDYHSELNMSSLELGDSALYFCASSWDRGRTSYEQYFGPGTRLTVT.